This TCR beta chain emerged from a study of T-cell memory formation after mild COVID-19. V gave up 0 bases and J gave up 10 bases, with 8 bases separating them. CDR3 size: 12 residues. From germline, CDR1 is SGHRS and CDR2 YFSETQ. This clonotype was seen at least ten times. Via MiXCR, TCRdb re-called the 5' RACE reads, giving one row per CDR3 protein. The sample holds roughly 29,000 distinct CDR3 sequences; around 6.8% are singletons and the top ten take 12% to 15%. The sequence was collected from an adult woman who had mild COVID-19 (a few samples of this study predate the infection). Cell type and time point are not known. Material for sequencing was PBMCs or a T cell subset sorted from them (not recorded which). This rearrangement joins TRBV5-1 to TRBJ2-1; D is unresolved. CDR3 sequence reads: CASSLDSWEQFF. The CDR3, as DNA: TGCGCCAGCAGCTTGGACTCCTGGGAGCAGTTCTTC.